This TCR beta chain originates from a study of untreated major depressive disorder. This CDR3 contains 19 residues. Clones were sequenced by immunoSEQ multiplex PCR, and TCRdb holds only the in-frame ones, with some missing. The sample holds some 20,000 clones, 87% seen once. Enrichment usually gave 90% to 95% pure CD4+ T cells. The rearrangement links TRBV21-1 to TRBJ1-2; the table's D call, TRBD1, was not checked against the DNA. TRBV21-1 is flagged as a pseudogene. The material sequenced was CD4+ T cells from PBMCs. The source is a woman aged 25 to 45 in good health. The CDR3, as DNA: TGTGCCAGCAGCAAAACGGGACAGACCCCAGCCAAGACTAACTATGGCTACACCTTC. Its protein product is CASSKTGQTPAKTNYGYTF.